Presented here are 10 T cell receptor beta chains from one specimen sequenced in a study of CD8 T cells in Susac syndrome. The RNA input was about 0.5 to 1 ug, and it was reverse transcribed with random hexamers. TCRdb used MiXCR to reprocess the immunoSEQ multiplex PCR reads, holding one entry per CDR3 protein. The table lists tens of thousands of distinct CDR3 sequences, around 90% of them singletons. The sequenced sample was CD8+ T cells from PBMCs. Receptors originate from a human donor with multiple sclerosis.

The rearrangement joins TRBV5-6 to TRBJ2-7, with TRBD2 as a possible D gene (5 bases). V was shortened by 3 bases and J by 6 bases, with 10 bases between the two germline ends. The CDR3 has 12 residues. The V gene's germline CDR1 is SGHDT and CDR2 YYEEEE. CDR3: CASSSLEGEQYF. DNA of the CDR3: TGTGCCAGCAGCTCCCTTGAGGGCGAGCAGTACTTC.

The genes are TRBV7-4 and TRBJ1-1; 7 positions match TRBD1. This CDR3 has 16 residues. Looked up from germline, CDR1 is SGHVT and CDR2 is SQSDAQ. V lost 4 bases, J lost 5 bases, and 13 bases stayed unmatched. Here the CDR3 DNA reads TGTGCCAGCAGCTCTTATAGGGGGCGAAAATTTACTGAAGCTTTCTTT. Its translation: CASSSYRGRKFTEAFF.

The chain has TRBV28 and TRBJ2-1; 10 bases map to TRBD2. J lost 3 bases, V lost 4 bases, and 6 bases had no gene match. The CDR3 contains 16 residues. Germline lookup yields CDR1 MDHEN and CDR2 SYDVKM. The CDR3 nucleotides read TGTGCCAGCAGTTCCTTAGCGGGAGGAGACTACAATGAGCAGTTCTTC. Protein: CASSSLAGGDYNEQFF.

The genes are TRBV29-1 and TRBJ2-1; D tentatively reads TRBD1 or TRBD2 (6 bases each). Per the germline V gene, CDR1 is SQVTM and CDR2 is ANQGSEA. V was trimmed by 3 bases and J by 6 bases, leaving 12 bases between them. This CDR3 has 13 amino acids. The DNA for the CDR3 is TGCAGCGTTGACAGGGGAGCGGGCAATGAGCAGTTCTTC. Protein: CSVDRGAGNEQFF.

J is TRBJ2-2 and V is TRBV9; the D gene is possibly TRBD1 (5 bases). Trimming shortened V by 3 bases and J by 3 bases, and 12 bases separated the two germline ends. The length of the CDR3 is 15 residues. CDR1 is SGDLS and CDR2 is YYNGEE in the germline V gene. The CDR3 reads CASSAQGSYTGELFF. In nucleotides, the CDR3 is TGTGCCAGCAGCGCTCAGGGTTCGTACACCGGGGAGCTGTTTTTT.

This chain connects TRBV9 to TRBJ1-4; D is undetermined. Deletions cut 2 bases from V and 5 bases from J, with 4 bases between. The CDR3 totals 12 residues. Germline V gene data show CDR1 as SGDLS and CDR2 as YYNGEE. The CDR3 bases are TGTGCCAGCAGCGTGGAGAATGAAAAACTGTTTTTT. Protein: CASSVENEKLFF.

The chain carries TRBV6-6 and TRBJ2-3, with 9 bases that match TRBD2. Germline CDR1 MNHNY, CDR2 SVGAGI (reference sequence). With 4 bases clipped from V and 0 bases from J, the junction kept 5 bases outside the gene matches. This CDR3 contains 16 residues. CDR3 nucleotide sequence: TGTGCCAGCAGTTTGACTAGCGGCCTTAGCACAGATACGCAGTATTTT. Translation gives CASSLTSGLSTDTQYF.

The count of this clonotype is one. This chain links TRBV6-1 with TRBJ2-2; 7 bases line up with TRBD2. In germline, CDR1 is MNHNS, CDR2 SASEGT. The J segment lost 3 bases and the V segment lost 2 bases, leaving 3 bases of the junction unmatched. The CDR3 has 15 amino acids. DNA of the CDR3: TGTGCCAGCAGTGAAAGGGAGGGAGACACCGGGGAGCTGTTTTTT. It specifies CASSEREGDTGELFF.

This rearrangement joins TRBV15 to TRBJ1-3; TRBD1 matches at 7 bases. With V trimmed by 3 bases and J by 3 bases, 5 bases remained unmatched. The CDR3 has 15 residues. Germline CDR1 is LNHNV and CDR2 is YYDKDF (reference sequence). In DNA form, the CDR3 reads TGTGCCACCAGCAGCAGGGGGGAAGGTGGAAACACCATATATTTT. Translating gives CATSSRGEGGNTIYF.

The chain recombines TRBV7-8 with TRBJ2-5; 7 bases map to TRBD1. There are 15 residues in the CDR3. Germline-derived CDR1 and CDR2 are SGHVS and FQNEAQ. Germline trimming cut 4 bases from V and 0 bases from J; bases unmatched to any gene: 5. DNA for the CDR3: TGTGCCAGCAGCTCCGATGGACAGGACCAAGAGACCCAGTACTTC. As protein: CASSSDGQDQETQYF.